This T cell receptor (beta chain) came from a study of Tregs in tolerant kidney transplant recipients. CD4+CD25+CD127- Tregs, CD4+CD25- non-Tregs, CD4 and CD8 cells were sorted. Remarks on this clone: Its target is unknown.

In germline, CDR1 is MNHEY, CDR2 SMNVEV (reference sequence). This CDR3 is 16 amino acids long. V lost 5 bases and J lost 5; bases outside the gene matches: 11. The table came from immunoSEQ multiplex PCR; TCRdb's copy has only in-frame clones and leaves some out. The data show tens of thousands of clones, over 85% seen once. Whole-study findings and limits: The small number of patients limits these findings pending further validation. The most relevant donor-specific Treg TCRbeta repertoire apparently came from expansion with activated donor B cells.

The sample taken for sequencing was CD8+ T cells from blood. The gene calls are TRBV27 and TRBJ2-7; 11 bases are a match to TRBD1. The sequence derives from a human donor in good health. CDR3 DNA: TGTGCCAGCAGTATTACCGGTGGACAGGGGGCACACGAGCAGTACTTC. As protein: CASSITGGQGAHEQYF.